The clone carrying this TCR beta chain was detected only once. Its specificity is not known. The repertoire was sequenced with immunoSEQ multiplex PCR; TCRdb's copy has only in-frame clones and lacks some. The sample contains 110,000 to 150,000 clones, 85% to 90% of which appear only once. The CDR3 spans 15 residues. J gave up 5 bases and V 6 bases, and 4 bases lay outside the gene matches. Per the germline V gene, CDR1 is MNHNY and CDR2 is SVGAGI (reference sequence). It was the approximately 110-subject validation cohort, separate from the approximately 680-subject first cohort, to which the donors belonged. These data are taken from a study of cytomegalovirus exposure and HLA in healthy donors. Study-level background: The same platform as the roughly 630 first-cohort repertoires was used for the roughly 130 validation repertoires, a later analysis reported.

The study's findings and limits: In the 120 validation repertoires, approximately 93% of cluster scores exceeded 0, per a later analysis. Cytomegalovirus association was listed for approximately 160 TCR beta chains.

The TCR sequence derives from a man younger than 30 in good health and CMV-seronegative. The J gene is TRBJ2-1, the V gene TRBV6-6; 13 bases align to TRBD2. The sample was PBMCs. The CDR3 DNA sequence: TGTGCCAGCAGGATGGGACTAGCGGGGAACAATGAGCAGTTCTTC. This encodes CASRMGLAGNNEQFF.